The sequence of this T cell receptor (beta chain) was determined in a study of blood T cell repertoires in COVID-19 (dated by TCRdb to 2020 to 2021). A note on the overall study: Collaborator samples came from the United States, Italy and Spain and covered acute and convalescent phases of COVID-19. Where available, HLA class I and class II types were obtained from metadata supplied by the sample provider rather than from assay-based typing. A de-identified subject ID, COVID-19 status, age in years and sex were almost always included in the sample metadata. Deeply sampled blood TCRbeta repertoires from subjects exposed to, actively infected with, or recovered from COVID-19 were included in the dataset. The repertoires were released in a freely available public database intended as a resource for research on the immune response to SARS-CoV-2. The material from the prospective study consisted of cDNA or gDNA derived from T cells, B-cell-depleted T cells, or PBMCs. The samples were drawn from two sources: the first 160 participants of the ongoing ImmuneRACE study, and 1,254 subjects contributed by 6 global collaborators.

Comments on this clone: Its antigen is not yet known. No quality values exist for individual bases; no much larger clone is one base distant.

The immunoSEQ Assay, a bias-controlled multiplex PCR, was used to amplify TCRbeta CDR3 regions from genomic DNA. The source study handled its data this way. The number of nucleated cells in each sample was estimated from the amplification of reference gene primers within the assay. To quantify the absolute abundance of each unique TCRbeta CDR3 rearrangement, sequence reads were collapsed and filtered. For each sample, productive Simpson clonality was calculated as the square root of Simpson's diversity index over productive rearrangements. TCRdb's version of the immuneACCESS table is confined to in-frame rearrangements and falls short of the full clone set. An unresolved V gene accounts for under half of the shortfall where checked; the remainder is of unknown origin. That table gives V, J and clone size, and the DNA gave D and trimming. For this sample there are almost 350,000 clones; approximately 90% appear just once. The ten largest clones take up over 3.5% of the sample.

CDR1 and CDR2 are drawn from the germline V gene: KGHSH, LQKENI. Measured from the cysteine to the phenylalanine, the CDR3 is 15 residues long. CDR3 DNA only is kept here, 45 bases in frame from base 1. Germline trimming: 6 bases from V, 7 bases from J; junction bases outside gene matches: 14. In Seattle, one collaborating source enrolled patients while the infection was active and tracked those patients longitudinally over the course of disease. The collaborating institutions used their own protocols to collect whole blood in K2EDTA tubes. For TCRbeta analysis, collaborator samples were shipped as frozen whole blood, as isolated PBMCs, or as DNA extracted from either sample type. Study-level results and caveats: The quantity of clinical and demographic metadata differed by source and by participant and was supplied without curation.

The sample comprised peripheral blood. The sequence links TRBV18 to TRBJ1-2, with 7 central nucleotides matching TRBD1. This receptor was obtained from a woman aged 55-69 years with COVID-19, enrolled during active disease. The base sequence is TGTGCCAGCTCTCAGAAGACAGGGAGTTTTGGTGGCTACACCTTC. Its product reads: CASSQKTGSFGGYTF.